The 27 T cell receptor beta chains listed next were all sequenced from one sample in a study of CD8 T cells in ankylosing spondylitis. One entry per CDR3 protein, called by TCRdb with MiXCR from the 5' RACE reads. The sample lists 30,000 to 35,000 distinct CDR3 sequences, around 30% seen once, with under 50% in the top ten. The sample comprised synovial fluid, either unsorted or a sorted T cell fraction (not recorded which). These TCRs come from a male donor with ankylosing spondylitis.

CDR3 in amino acids: CASSDSTSGMSNEQFF. For the CDR3, the DNA is TGTGCCAGCAGTGACTCGACTAGCGGGATGTCCAATGAGCAGTTCTTC. The rearrangement uses TRBV6-4 and TRBJ2-1, with 11 bases lining up with TRBD2. Germline V gene lookup returns CDR1 MRHNA and CDR2 SNTAGT. CDR3 length equals 16 residues. Trimming at V came to 0 bases and at J to 6 bases, leaving 4 bases not matched to a gene.

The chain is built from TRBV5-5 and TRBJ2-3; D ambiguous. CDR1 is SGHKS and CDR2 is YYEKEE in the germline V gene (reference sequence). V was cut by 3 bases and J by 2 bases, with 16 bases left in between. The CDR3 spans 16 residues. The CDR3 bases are TGTGCCAGCAGCTCCTCCGCAGTTTCGTTCACAGATACGCAGTATTTT. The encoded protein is CASSSSAVSFTDTQYF.

CDR3 sequence (DNA): TGTGCCAGTAGCCCCCTAGCGGGTCGGGCAGATACGCAGTATTTT. Translating it yields CASSPLAGRADTQYF. This chain joins TRBV19 and TRBJ2-3; 8 bases align to TRBD2. Germline assignment: CDR1 LNHDA and CDR2 SQIVND (reference sequence). The CDR3 has 15 amino acids. V was pared by 6 bases and J by 4 bases, with 9 bases of the junction left unmatched.

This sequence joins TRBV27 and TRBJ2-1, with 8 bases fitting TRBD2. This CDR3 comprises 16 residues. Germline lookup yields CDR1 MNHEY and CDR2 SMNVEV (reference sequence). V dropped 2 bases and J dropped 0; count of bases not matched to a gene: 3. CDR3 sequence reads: CASSLGSGSSYNEQFF. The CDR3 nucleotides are TGTGCCAGCAGTTTAGGAAGCGGGAGCTCCTACAATGAGCAGTTCTTC.

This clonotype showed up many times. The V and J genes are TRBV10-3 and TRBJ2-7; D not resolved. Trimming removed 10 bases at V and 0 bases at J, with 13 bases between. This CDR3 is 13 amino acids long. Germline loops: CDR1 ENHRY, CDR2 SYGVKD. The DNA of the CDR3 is TGTGCCACCTCCCTGGACGGCTCCTACGAGCAGTACTTC. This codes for CATSLDGSYEQYF.

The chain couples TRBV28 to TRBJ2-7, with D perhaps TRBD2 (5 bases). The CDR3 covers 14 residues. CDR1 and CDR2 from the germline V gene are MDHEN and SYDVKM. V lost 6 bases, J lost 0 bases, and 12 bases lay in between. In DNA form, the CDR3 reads TGTGCCAGCAGAAGATGGAGGAACTCCTACGAGCAGTACTTC. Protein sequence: CASRRWRNSYEQYF.

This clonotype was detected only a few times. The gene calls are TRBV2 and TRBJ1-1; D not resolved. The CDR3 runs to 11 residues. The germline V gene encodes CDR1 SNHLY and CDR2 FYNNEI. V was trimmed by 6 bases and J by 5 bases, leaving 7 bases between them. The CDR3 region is CASRAKTEAFF. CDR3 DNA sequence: TGTGCCAGCAGGGCCAAGACTGAAGCTTTCTTT.

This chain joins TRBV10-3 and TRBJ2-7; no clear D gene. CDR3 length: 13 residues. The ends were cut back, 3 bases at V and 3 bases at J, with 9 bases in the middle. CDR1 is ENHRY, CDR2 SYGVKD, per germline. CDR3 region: CAISEISLYEQYF. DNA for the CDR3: TGTGCCATCAGTGAAATTTCACTCTACGAGCAGTACTTC.

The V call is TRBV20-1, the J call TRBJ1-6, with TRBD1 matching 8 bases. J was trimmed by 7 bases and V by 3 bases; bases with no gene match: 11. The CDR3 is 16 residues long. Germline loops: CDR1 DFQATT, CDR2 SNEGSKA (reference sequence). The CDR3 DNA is TGCAGTGCTAGTCCCAGGGGGCTTTTCGTCAATTCACCCCTCCACTTT. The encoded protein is CSASPRGLFVNSPLHF.

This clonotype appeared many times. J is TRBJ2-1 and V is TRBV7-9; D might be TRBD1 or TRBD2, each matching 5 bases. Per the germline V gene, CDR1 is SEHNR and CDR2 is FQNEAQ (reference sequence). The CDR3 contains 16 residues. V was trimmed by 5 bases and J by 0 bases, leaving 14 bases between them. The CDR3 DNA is TGTGCCAGCAGCCACGGGACCTTTCGCTCCTACAATGAGCAGTTCTTC. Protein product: CASSHGTFRSYNEQFF.

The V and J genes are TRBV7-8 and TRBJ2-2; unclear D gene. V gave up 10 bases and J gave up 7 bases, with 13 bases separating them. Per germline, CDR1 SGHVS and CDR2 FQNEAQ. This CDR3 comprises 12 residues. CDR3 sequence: CATPSSGGELFF. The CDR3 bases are TGTGCCACCCCCTCCTCGGGCGGGGAGCTGTTTTTT.

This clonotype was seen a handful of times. CDR3 residues: CASSPWSVEQYF. CDR3 DNA sequence: TGTGCCAGCTCCCCTTGGTCGGTCGAGCAGTACTTC. This chain joins TRBV18 and TRBJ2-7; D unclear. V was clipped by 6 bases and J by 6 bases, with 12 bases between them. Germline V gene sequence: CDR1 KGHSH, CDR2 LQKENI. The CDR3 contains 12 residues.

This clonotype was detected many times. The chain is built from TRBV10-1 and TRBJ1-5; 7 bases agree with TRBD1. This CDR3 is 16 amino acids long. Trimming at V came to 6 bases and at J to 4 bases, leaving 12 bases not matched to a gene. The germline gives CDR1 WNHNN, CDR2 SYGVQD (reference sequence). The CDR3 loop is CASRGVEGATNQPQHF. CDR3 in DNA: TGCGCCAGCAGGGGGGTCGAGGGGGCGACTAATCAGCCCCAGCATTTT.

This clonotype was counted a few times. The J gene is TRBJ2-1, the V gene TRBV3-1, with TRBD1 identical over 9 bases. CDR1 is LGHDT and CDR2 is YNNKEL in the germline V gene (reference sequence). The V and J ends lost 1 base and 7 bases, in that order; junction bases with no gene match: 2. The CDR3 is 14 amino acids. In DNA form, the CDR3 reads TGTGCCAGCAGCCAAGTGACAGGGGGGAATGAGCAGTTCTTC. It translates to CASSQVTGGNEQFF.

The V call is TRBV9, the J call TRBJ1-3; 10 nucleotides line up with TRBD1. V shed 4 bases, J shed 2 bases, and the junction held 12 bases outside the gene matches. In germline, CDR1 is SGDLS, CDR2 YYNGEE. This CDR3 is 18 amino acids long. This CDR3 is CASSSTGTGEGTGNTIYF. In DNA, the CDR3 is TGTGCCAGCAGCTCGACCGGGACAGGGGAAGGAACTGGAAACACCATATATTTT.

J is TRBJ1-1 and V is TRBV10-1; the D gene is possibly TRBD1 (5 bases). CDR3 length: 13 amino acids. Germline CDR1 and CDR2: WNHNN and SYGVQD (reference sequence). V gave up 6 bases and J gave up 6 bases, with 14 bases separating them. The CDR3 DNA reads TGCGCCAGCAGCCTGGAAATAGGGGCTGAAGCTTTCTTT. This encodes CASSLEIGAEAFF.

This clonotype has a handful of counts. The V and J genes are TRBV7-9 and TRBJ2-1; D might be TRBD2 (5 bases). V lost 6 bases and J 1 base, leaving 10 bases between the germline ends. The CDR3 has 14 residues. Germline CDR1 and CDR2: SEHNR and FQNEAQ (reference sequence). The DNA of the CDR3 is TGTGCCAGCAGGCCTGGGAGTTCCTACAATGAGCAGTTCTTC. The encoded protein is CASRPGSSYNEQFF. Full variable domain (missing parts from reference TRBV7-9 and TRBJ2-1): DTGVSQNPRHKITKRGQNVTFRCDPISEHNRLYWYRQTLGQGPEFLTYFQNEAQLEKSRLLSDRFSAERPKGSFSTLEIQRTEQGDSAMYLCASRPGSSYNEQFFGPGTRLTVL.

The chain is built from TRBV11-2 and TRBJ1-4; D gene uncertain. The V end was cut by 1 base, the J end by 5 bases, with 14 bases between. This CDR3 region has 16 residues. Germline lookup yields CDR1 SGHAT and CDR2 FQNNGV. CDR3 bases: TGTGCCAGCAGCTTAGGAGTGACGGTTGGAAATGAAAAACTGTTTTTT. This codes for CASSLGVTVGNEKLFF.

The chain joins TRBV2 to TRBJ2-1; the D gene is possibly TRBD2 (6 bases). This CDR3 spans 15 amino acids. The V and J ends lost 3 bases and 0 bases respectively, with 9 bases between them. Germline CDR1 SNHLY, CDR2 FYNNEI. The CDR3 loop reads CASSEDGSSYNEQFF. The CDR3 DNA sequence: TGTGCCAGCAGTGAGGACGGGAGCTCCTACAATGAGCAGTTCTTC.

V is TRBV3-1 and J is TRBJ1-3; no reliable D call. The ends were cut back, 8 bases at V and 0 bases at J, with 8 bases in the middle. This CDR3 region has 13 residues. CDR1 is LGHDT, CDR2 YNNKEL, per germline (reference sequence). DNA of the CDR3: TGTGCCAGCTCCCTGGGCTCTGGAAACACCATATATTTT. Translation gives CASSLGSGNTIYF.

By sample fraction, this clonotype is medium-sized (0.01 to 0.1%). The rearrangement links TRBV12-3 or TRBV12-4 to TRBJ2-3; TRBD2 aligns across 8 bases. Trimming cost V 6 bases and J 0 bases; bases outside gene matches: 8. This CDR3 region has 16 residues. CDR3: CASRPWVAGSTDTQYF. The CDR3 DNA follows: TGTGCCAGCAGACCCTGGGTAGCGGGAAGCACAGATACGCAGTATTTT.

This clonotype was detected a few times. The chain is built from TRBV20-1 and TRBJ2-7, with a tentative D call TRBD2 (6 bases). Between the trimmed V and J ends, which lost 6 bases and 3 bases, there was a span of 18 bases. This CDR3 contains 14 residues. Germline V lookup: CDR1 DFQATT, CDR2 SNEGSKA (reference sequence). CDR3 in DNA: TGCAGTGCCCCAAATGAGCGGGCTTACTACGAGCAGTACTTC. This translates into CSAPNERAYYEQYF.

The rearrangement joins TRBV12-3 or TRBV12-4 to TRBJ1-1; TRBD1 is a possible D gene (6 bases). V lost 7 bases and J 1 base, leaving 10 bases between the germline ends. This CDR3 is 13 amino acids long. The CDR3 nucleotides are TGTGCCAGCATGCGGACAGAGAACACTGAAGCTTTCTTT. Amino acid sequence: CASMRTENTEAFF.

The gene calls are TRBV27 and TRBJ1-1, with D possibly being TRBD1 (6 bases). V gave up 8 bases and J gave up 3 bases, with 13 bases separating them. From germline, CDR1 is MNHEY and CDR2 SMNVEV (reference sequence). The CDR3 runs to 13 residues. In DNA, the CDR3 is TGTGCCAGCTTAGGGGGATTCTACACTGAAGCTTTCTTT. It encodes CASLGGFYTEAFF.

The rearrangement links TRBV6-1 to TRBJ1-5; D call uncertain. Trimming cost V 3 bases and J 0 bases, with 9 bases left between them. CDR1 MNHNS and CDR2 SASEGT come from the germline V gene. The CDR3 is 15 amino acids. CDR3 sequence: CASSELKNSNQPQHF. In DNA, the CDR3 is TGTGCCAGCAGTGAGTTGAAAAATAGCAATCAGCCCCAGCATTTT.

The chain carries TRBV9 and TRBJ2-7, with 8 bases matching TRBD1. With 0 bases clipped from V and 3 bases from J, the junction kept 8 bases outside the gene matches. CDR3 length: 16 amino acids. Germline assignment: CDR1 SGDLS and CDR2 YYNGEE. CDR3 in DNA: TGTGCCAGCAGCGTAGGGTCAGGGGGCATGTTCTACGAGCAGTACTTC. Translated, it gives CASSVGSGGMFYEQYF. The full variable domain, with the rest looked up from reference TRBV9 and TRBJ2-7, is DSGVTQTPKHLITATGQRVTLRCSPRSGDLSVYWYQQSLDQGLQFLIQYYNGEERAKGNILERFSAQQFPDLHSELNLSSLELGDSALYFCASSVGSGGMFYEQYFGPGTRLTVT.

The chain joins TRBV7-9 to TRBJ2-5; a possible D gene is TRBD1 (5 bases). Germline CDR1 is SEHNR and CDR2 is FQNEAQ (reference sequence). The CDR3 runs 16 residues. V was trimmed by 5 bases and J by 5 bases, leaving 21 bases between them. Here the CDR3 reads CASSRGNQGLEETQYF. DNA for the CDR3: TGTGCCAGCAGCAGAGGAAATCAGGGTCTAGAGGAGACCCAGTACTTC.